Following are 13 T cell receptor beta chains from one sample sequenced in a study of blood T cell repertoires in COVID-19. Sequenced by immunoSEQ multiplex PCR; TCRdb stores in-frame clones only, minus some. Of approximately 160,000 clones in the sample, 70% to 90% are singletons; the top ten hold around 4.8%. Specimen: PBMCs or T cells enriched from blood (not recorded which). These receptors came from a woman between 45 and 60 years old who had recovered from COVID-19.

The V gene is TRBV11-2, the J gene TRBJ2-1, with TRBD1 matching over 9 bases. The V segment lost 5 bases and the J segment 9 bases; nucleotides outside the gene matches: 2. This CDR3 has 12 amino acids. Germline V gives CDR1 SGHAT, CDR2 FQNNGV. DNA for the CDR3: TGTGCCAGCAGCCCGGACAGGGGTGAGCAGTTCTTC. Translating it yields CASSPDRGEQFF.

The chain links TRBV2 to TRBJ1-6; possible D gene TRBD1, 6 bases. Germline CDR1 and CDR2: SNHLY and FYNNEI. Trimming stripped 8 bases from V and 5 bases from J, with 10 bases between. The CDR3 totals 13 residues. CDR3 bases: TGTGCCAGCCCAGGGGAGAATAATTCACCCCTCCACTTT. This encodes CASPGENNSPLHF.

As DNA, the CDR3 is TGTGCCAGCAGTCGCCGGGACAGGGGTGCCGATACGCAGTATTTT. This translates into CASSRRDRGADTQYF. This chain links TRBV27 with TRBJ2-3; 10 positions agree with TRBD1. Germline lookup yields CDR1 MNHEY and CDR2 SMNVEV (reference sequence). With 5 bases clipped from V and 6 bases from J, the junction kept 8 bases outside the gene matches. This CDR3 has 15 residues.

The V call is TRBV27, the J call TRBJ1-1; the D is unclear. The V end lost 6 bases, the J end lost 5 bases, and 13 bases lay between the germline ends. Looked up from germline, CDR1 is MNHEY and CDR2 is SMNVEV (reference sequence). The CDR3 spans 13 residues. The CDR3 spells CASSYDERTEAFF. CDR3 sequence (DNA): TGTGCCAGCAGCTATGACGAGAGGACTGAAGCTTTCTTT.

The chain links TRBV3-1 (or the pseudogene TRBV3-2) to TRBJ2-3; D not certain. From germline, CDR1 is LGHDT and CDR2 YNNKEL (reference sequence). The length of the CDR3 is 12 residues. Trimming left V 4 bases short and J 11 bases short, with 13 bases between. The CDR3 DNA sequence: TGTGCCAGCAGCCCTGACAAGCTGGGGCAGTATTTT. Translating gives CASSPDKLGQYF.

The genes are TRBV13 and TRBJ1-2; 7 bases map to TRBD1. CDR3 length equals 14 residues. CDR1 and CDR2 from the germline V gene are PRHDT and FYEKMQ (reference sequence). V was clipped by 3 bases and J by 6 bases; unmatched bases: 7. The CDR3, as DNA: TGTGCCAGCAGCTTGAGGGGGCAGGGGCATGGCTACACCTTC. Protein sequence: CASSLRGQGHGYTF.

The rearrangement uses TRBV27 and TRBJ1-5, with a tentative D call TRBD1 (6 bases). From germline, CDR1 is MNHEY and CDR2 SMNVEV (reference sequence). The CDR3 is made up of 14 amino acids. Trimming took 8 bases from V and 0 from J, leaving 11 bases between them. This CDR3 reads CASRGGYSNQPQHF. The CDR3 bases are TGTGCCAGCCGCGGGGGCTATAGCAATCAGCCCCAGCATTTT.

This chain joins TRBV4-1 and TRBJ2-2, with D hard to call. This CDR3 has 14 amino acids. Germline V CDR1 and CDR2: MGHRA, YSYEKL. V lost 3 bases to trimming and J lost 1 base, with 6 bases between them. The DNA of the CDR3 is TGCGCCAGCAGCCATCAGGTGAACACCGGGGAGCTGTTTTTT. Translation: CASSHQVNTGELFF.

This chain connects TRBV5-5 to TRBJ2-7, with 10 bases identical to TRBD2. CDR1 SGHKS and CDR2 YYEKEE come from the germline V gene (reference sequence). The length of the CDR3 is 14 residues. J lost 7 bases, V lost 0 bases, and 4 bases had no gene match. CDR3 DNA: TGTGCCAGCAGCTTGGGGGTAGCGGGAGGTGAGCAGTACGTC. Translating it yields CASSLGVAGGEQYV.

This clone has just a few counts. CDR3 bases: TGTGCCAGCAGCAGAGGGGAGGGCTACGAGCAGTACGTC. Its protein product is CASSRGEGYEQYV. The rearrangement joins TRBV12-3 or TRBV12-4 to TRBJ2-7; TRBD2 aligns across 7 bases. The CDR3 length is 13 residues. V lost 6 bases, J lost 3 bases, and 5 bases stayed unmatched.

The V and J genes are TRBV30 and TRBJ1-5; weak D call: TRBD1 (5 bases). The CDR3 runs to 13 residues. The V gene lost 5 bases and the J gene lost 6 bases, with 14 bases spanning the gap. Germline V gene lookup returns CDR1 GTSNPN and CDR2 SVGIG (reference sequence). This chain's CDR3 is CAWSVLQGQPQHF. CDR3 in DNA: TGTGCCTGGTCTGTTCTTCAGGGTCAGCCCCAGCATTTT.

This clone was counted a few times. V is TRBV28 and J is TRBJ2-1, with D unresolved. This CDR3 is 11 amino acids long. The germline V and J ends were trimmed by 6 bases and 5 bases, with 5 bases remaining between them. Per the germline V gene, CDR1 is MDHEN and CDR2 is SYDVKM. CDR3 in DNA: TGTGCCAGCAGCCGAGACAATGAGCAGTTCTTC. Its protein product is CASSRDNEQFF.

The V call is TRBV4-1, the J call TRBJ1-2; D might be TRBD1 (5 bases). The CDR3 contains 17 residues. Deletions cut 4 bases from V and 0 bases from J, with 18 bases between. CDR1 is MGHRA, CDR2 YSYEKL, per germline. CDR3 residues: CASSPGGRGRSNYGYTF. The CDR3 region has the DNA TGCGCCAGCAGCCCCGGAGGGAGGGGCCGTTCTAACTATGGCTACACCTTC.